Here is one T cell receptor beta chain with its context. The sample originates from a study of shared T cell receptors in the human thymus. The CDR3 is 14 residues long. J was trimmed by 7 bases and V by 4 bases; bases with no gene match: 5. Germline lookup yields CDR1 SGDLS and CDR2 YYNGEE. TCRdb's copy holds only in-frame clones and misses some; the assay was immunoSEQ multiplex PCR. The repertoire holds 600,000 to 900,000 clones, with approximately 83% as singletons. In addition, the sample was reused for a study of human thymus T cells. That publication notes: The study used thymus tissue resected during corrective heart surgery.

This chain uses TRBV9 with TRBJ2-1; 10 bases fit TRBD1. The receptor's source is a girl under two years old with a congenital heart defect. Sequenced input: thymocytes. CDR3 sequence reads: CASSTDRGRNEQFF. The CDR3 region has the DNA TGTGCCAGCAGCACAGACAGGGGGCGGAATGAGCAGTTCTTC. Variable domain in full (rest from reference TRBV9 and TRBJ2-1): DSGVTQTPKHLITATGQRVTLRCSPRSGDLSVYWYQQSLDQGLQFLIQYYNGEERAKGNILERFSAQQFPDLHSELNLSSLELGDSALYFCASSTDRGRNEQFFGPGTRLTVL.